The entry that follows covers one TCR beta chain sequence. The data were taken from a study of blood T cells in healthy people across ages. PCR was performed a second time for about 6 to 11 cycles using a sample-barcoded 5' primer and a J-beta primer mix. TCRdb used MiXCR to reprocess the 5' RACE reads, holding one entry per CDR3 protein. The sample includes over 950,000 distinct CDR3 sequences, 30% to 40% of them seen just once. The CDR3 runs to 14 residues. Germline V gives CDR1 KGHSH, CDR2 LQKENI. V was pared by 1 base and J by 4 bases, with 10 bases between. The TCR originated in a man between 18 and 29 years old in good health. The chain is built from TRBV18 and TRBJ1-2, with no clear D. Sequencing was performed on blood. The CDR3 nucleotides are TGTGCCAGCTCACCACTTGAAGGGATCTATGGCTACACCTTC. Translated: CASSPLEGIYGYTF.